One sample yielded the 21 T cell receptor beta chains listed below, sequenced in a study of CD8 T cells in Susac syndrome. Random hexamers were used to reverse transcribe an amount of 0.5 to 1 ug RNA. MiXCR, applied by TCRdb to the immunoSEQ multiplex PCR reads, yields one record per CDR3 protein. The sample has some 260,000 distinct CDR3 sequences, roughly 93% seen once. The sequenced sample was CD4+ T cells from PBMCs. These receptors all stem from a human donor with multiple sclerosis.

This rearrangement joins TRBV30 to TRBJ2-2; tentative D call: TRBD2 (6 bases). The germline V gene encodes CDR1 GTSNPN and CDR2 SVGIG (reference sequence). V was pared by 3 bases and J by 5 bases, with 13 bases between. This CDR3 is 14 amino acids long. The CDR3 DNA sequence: TGTGCCTGGAGGGGGGGTGGATGGACCGGGGAGCTGTTTTTT. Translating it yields CAWRGGGWTGELFF.

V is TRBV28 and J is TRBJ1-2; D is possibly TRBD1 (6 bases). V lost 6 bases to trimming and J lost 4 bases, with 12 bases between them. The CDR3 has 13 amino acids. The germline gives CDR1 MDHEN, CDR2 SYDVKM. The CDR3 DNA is TGTGCCAGCAGAACTGGGGGGCCCTATGGCTACACCTTC. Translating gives CASRTGGPYGYTF.

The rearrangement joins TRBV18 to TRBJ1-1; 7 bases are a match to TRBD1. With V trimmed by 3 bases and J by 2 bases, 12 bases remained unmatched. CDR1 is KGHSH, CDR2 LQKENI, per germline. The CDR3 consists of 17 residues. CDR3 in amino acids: CASSPINIRTGNTEAFF. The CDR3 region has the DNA TGTGCCAGCTCACCCATAAATATACGGACAGGCAACACTGAAGCTTTCTTT.

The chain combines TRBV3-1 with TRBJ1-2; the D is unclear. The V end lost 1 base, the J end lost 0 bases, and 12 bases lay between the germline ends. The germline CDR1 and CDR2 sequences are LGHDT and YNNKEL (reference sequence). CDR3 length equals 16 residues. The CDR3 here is CASSQGRRTPNYGYTF. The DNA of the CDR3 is TGTGCCAGCAGCCAAGGCCGCCGCACTCCTAACTATGGCTACACCTTC.

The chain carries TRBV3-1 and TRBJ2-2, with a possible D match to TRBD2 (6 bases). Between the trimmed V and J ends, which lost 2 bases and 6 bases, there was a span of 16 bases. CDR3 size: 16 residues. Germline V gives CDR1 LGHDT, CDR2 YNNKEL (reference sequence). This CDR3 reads CASSQTAGPSSGELFF. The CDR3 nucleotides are TGTGCCAGCAGCCAAACTGCGGGACCATCCTCCGGGGAGCTGTTTTTT.

The CDR3 protein is CASTYSGELFF. CDR3 sequence (DNA): TGTGCCAGCACATACAGCGGGGAGCTGTTTTTT. This chain connects TRBV12-3 or TRBV12-4 to TRBJ2-2; D not certain. This CDR3 is built from 11 residues. Trimming pared 7 bases from V and 7 bases from J, leaving 7 bases between.

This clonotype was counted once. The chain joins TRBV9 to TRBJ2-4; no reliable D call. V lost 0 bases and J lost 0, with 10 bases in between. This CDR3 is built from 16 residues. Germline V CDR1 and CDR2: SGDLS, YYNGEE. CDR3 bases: TGTGCCAGCAGCGTAGCAGCAGGCGGAGCCAAAAACATTCAGTACTTC. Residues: CASSVAAGGAKNIQYF. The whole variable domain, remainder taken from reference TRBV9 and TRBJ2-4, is DSGVTQTPKHLITATGQRVTLRCSPRSGDLSVYWYQQSLDQGLQFLIQYYNGEERAKGNILERFSAQQFPDLHSELNLSSLELGDSALYFCASSVAAGGAKNIQYFGAGTRLSVL.

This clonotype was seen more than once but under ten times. In DNA form, the CDR3 reads TGTGCCAGCAACAGCCCCAATCAGCCCCAGCATTTT. This encodes CASNSPNQPQHF. The V and J genes are TRBV6-1 and TRBJ1-5; D is ambiguous. Germline V gives CDR1 MNHNS, CDR2 SASEGT. This CDR3 comprises 12 residues. V dropped 7 bases and J dropped 3 bases, with 7 bases sitting between them.

For the CDR3, the DNA is TGTGCCAGCAGCCTGGGACAGGGAATGAACACCGGGGAGCTGTTTTTT. Translated, it gives CASSLGQGMNTGELFF. This chain links TRBV3-1 with TRBJ2-2, with TRBD1 identical over 9 bases. The CDR3 runs 16 residues. The J segment lost 1 base and the V segment lost 4 bases, leaving 4 bases of the junction unmatched. CDR1 is LGHDT and CDR2 is YNNKEL in the germline V gene (reference sequence).

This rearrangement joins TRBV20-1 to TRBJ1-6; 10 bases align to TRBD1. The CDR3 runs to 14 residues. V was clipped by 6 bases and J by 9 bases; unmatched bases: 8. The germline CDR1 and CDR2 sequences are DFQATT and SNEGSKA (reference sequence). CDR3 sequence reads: CSAFRTGGSSPLHF. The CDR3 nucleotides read TGCAGTGCCTTTAGGACAGGGGGTTCTTCACCCCTCCACTTT.

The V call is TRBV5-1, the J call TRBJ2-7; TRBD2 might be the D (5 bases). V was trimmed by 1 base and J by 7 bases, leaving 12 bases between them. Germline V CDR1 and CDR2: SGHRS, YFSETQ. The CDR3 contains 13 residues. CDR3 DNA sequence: TGCGCCAGCAGCTTGTTAGGAAGAGGGGAGCAGTACTTC. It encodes CASSLLGRGEQYF.

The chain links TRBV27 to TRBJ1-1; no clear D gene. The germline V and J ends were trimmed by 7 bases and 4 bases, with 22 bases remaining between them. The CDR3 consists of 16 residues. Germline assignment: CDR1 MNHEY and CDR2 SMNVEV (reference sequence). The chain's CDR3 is CASKPPRMWGGTEAFF. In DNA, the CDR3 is TGTGCCAGCAAACCCCCGAGGATGTGGGGTGGCACTGAAGCTTTCTTT.

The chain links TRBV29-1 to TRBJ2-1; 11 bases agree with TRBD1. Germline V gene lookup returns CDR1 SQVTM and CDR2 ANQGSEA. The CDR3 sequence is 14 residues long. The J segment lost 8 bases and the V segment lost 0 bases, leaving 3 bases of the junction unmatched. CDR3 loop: CSVEDGTGGDEQFF. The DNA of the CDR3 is TGCAGCGTTGAAGACGGGACAGGGGGTGATGAGCAGTTCTTC.

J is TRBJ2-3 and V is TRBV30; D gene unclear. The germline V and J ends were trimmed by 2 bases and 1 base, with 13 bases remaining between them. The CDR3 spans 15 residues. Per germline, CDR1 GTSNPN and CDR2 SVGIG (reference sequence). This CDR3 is CAWSTPSPRTDTQYF. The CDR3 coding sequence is TGTGCCTGGAGTACCCCCAGTCCTCGCACAGATACGCAGTATTTT.

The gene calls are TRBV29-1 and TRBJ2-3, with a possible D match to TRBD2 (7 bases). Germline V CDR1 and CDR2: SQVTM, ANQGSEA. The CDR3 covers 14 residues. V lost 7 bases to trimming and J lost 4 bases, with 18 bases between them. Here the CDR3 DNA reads TGCAGCGCTCTAGTTACGGGGGGCGCAGATACGCAGTATTTT. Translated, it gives CSALVTGGADTQYF.

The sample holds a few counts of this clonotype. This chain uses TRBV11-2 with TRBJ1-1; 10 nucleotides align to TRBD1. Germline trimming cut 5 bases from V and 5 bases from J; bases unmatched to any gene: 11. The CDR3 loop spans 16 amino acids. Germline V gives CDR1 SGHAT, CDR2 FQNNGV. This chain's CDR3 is CASSPSLGTGVTEAFF. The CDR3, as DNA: TGTGCCAGCAGCCCCTCCCTAGGGACAGGGGTAACTGAAGCTTTCTTT.

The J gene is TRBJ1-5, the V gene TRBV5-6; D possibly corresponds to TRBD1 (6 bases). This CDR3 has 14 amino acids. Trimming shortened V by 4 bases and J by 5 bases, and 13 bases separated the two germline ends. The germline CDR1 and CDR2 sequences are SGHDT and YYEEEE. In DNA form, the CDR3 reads TGTGCCAGCAGCGTACAGGGTATGGATCAGCCCCAGCATTTT. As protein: CASSVQGMDQPQHF.

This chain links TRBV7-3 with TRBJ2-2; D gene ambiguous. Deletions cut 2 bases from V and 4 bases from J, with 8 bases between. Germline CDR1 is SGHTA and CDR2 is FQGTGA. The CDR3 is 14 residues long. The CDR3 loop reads CASSLGRSTGELFF. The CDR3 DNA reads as TGTGCCAGCAGCTTAGGCCGGAGCACCGGGGAGCTGTTTTTT.

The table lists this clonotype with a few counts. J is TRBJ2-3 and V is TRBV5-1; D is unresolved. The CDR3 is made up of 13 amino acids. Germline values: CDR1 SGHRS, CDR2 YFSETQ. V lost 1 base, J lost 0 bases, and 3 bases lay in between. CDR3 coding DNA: TGCGCCAGCAGCTTGCCTAGCACAGATACGCAGTATTTT. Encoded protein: CASSLPSTDTQYF.

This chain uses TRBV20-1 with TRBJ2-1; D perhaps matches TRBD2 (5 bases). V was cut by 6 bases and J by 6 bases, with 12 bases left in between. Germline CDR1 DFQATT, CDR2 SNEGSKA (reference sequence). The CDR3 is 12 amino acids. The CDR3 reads CSAAGPGNEQFF. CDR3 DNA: TGCAGTGCCGCGGGCCCGGGCAATGAGCAGTTCTTC.

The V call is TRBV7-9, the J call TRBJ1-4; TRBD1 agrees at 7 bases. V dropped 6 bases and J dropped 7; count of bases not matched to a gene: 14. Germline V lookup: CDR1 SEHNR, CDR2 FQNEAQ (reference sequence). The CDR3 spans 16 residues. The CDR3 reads CASSLTGTADREKLFF. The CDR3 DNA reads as TGTGCCAGCAGTTTGACCGGGACAGCGGATCGTGAAAAACTGTTTTTT.